Shown below are 26 T cell receptor beta chains from a single sample sequenced in a study of blood T cell repertoires in COVID-19. Profiled with immunoSEQ multiplex PCR; TCRdb holds only in-frame clones, not every one. The table includes 130,000 or so clones, 84% detected once. The sample taken for sequencing was peripheral blood. The source of these receptors is a woman in her sixties with acute or convalescent COVID-19.

The chain recombines TRBV25-1 with TRBJ2-2, with D uncertain. The CDR3 loop spans 14 amino acids. Germline CDR1 is MGHDK and CDR2 is SYGVNS. V lost 0 bases, J lost 3 bases, and 5 bases lay in between. DNA of the CDR3: TGTGCCAGCAGTGAATATCGAGACACCGGGGAGCTGTTTTTT. Translation gives CASSEYRDTGELFF.

The chain has TRBV2 and TRBJ2-7; D is uncertain. Trimming took 6 bases from V and 3 from J, leaving 24 bases between them. This CDR3 is built from 17 residues. Germline V gene data show CDR1 as SNHLY and CDR2 as FYNNEI. The CDR3 sequence: CASRVGTARLKSYEQYF. In DNA form, the CDR3 reads TGTGCCAGCAGGGTTGGTACGGCGAGACTCAAGAGCTACGAGCAGTACTTC.

This clone has only a few counts. The chain has TRBV3-1 (or the pseudogene TRBV3-2) and TRBJ1-1, with TRBD1 matching 12 bases. This CDR3 has 16 amino acids. V dropped 3 bases and J dropped 8; count of bases not matched to a gene: 10. Germline lookup yields CDR1 LGHDT and CDR2 YNNKEL (reference sequence). The CDR3 protein is CASSQWDRGRKREAFF. CDR3 nucleotide sequence: TGTGCCAGCAGCCAGTGGGACAGGGGGCGAAAACGAGAAGCTTTCTTT.

The genes are TRBV18 and TRBJ1-2, with 7 bases fitting TRBD1. CDR1 and CDR2 from the germline V gene are KGHSH and LQKENI. Germline trimming cut 4 bases from V and 5 bases from J; bases unmatched to any gene: 4. This CDR3 has 13 residues. The CDR3 spells CASSLGTEYGYTF. As DNA, the CDR3 is TGTGCCAGCTCACTCGGGACAGAGTATGGCTACACCTTC.

The gene calls are TRBV2 and TRBJ2-1; 10 bases fit TRBD1. Trimming removed 3 bases from V and 6 bases from J; junction bases left unmatched: 2. The CDR3 runs to 14 residues. The V gene's germline CDR1 is SNHLY and CDR2 FYNNEI. This chain's CDR3 is CASSDWDRGNEQFF. The CDR3 bases are TGTGCCAGCAGTGATTGGGACAGGGGCAATGAGCAGTTCTTC.

The rearrangement links TRBV7-8 to TRBJ1-1; possible D gene TRBD1, 5 bases. This CDR3 is 16 amino acids long. Trimming left V 5 bases short and J 0 bases short, with 16 bases between. Germline V gene data show CDR1 as SGHVS and CDR2 as FQNEAQ. This CDR3 is CASSLRQINVNTEAFF. The DNA of the CDR3 is TGTGCCAGCAGCCTACGACAGATCAACGTGAACACTGAAGCTTTCTTT.

The chain joins TRBV4-1 to TRBJ1-5; D uncertain. The V gene lost 0 bases and the J gene lost 5 bases, with 11 bases spanning the gap. CDR1 MGHRA and CDR2 YSYEKL come from the germline V gene. CDR3 size: 15 residues. The CDR3: CASSQDRAGYQPQHF. As DNA, the CDR3 is TGCGCCAGCAGCCAAGATCGGGCGGGGTATCAGCCCCAGCATTTT.

The chain uses TRBV10-1 and TRBJ2-3; 12 nucleotides agree with TRBD1. The ends lost 3 bases at V and 4 bases at J; junction bases unmatched: 2. Germline V gene sequence: CDR1 WNHNN, CDR2 SYGVQD (reference sequence). This CDR3 region has 15 residues. Written as DNA, the CDR3 is TGCGCCAGCAGTGATGGGACAGGGGGCGCAGATACGCAGTATTTT. Its protein product is CASSDGTGGADTQYF.

The V and J genes are TRBV4-2 and TRBJ1-1, with TRBD1 as a possible D gene (5 bases). The CDR3 runs to 14 residues. In germline, CDR1 is LGHNA, CDR2 YNFKEQ. V lost 2 bases to trimming and J lost 11 bases, with 18 bases between them. DNA for the CDR3: TGTGCCAGCAGCCAACCCCAAAGGGACGGGAGCGCTTTCTTT. It yields the protein CASSQPQRDGSAFF.

V gene TRBV12-5 combines with J gene TRBJ1-1; no definite D call. From germline, CDR1 is LGHNT and CDR2 FRNRAP. The CDR3 covers 13 residues. Trimming stripped 1 base from V and 7 bases from J, with 10 bases between. The CDR3 is CASGLAGGGEAFF. In DNA form, the CDR3 reads TGTGCTAGTGGTTTGGCGGGTGGCGGTGAAGCTTTCTTT.

The chain uses TRBV7-6 and TRBJ1-1; 9 nucleotides match TRBD1. CDR1 is SGHVS and CDR2 is FNYEAQ in the germline V gene. V lost 0 bases and J lost 9; bases outside the gene matches: 8. This CDR3 contains 15 residues. This chain's CDR3 is CASSLARGTGIKAFF. The CDR3 DNA sequence: TGTGCCAGCAGCTTAGCGCGCGGGACAGGGATCAAAGCTTTCTTT.

The J gene is TRBJ1-1, the V gene TRBV28; 8 nucleotides align to TRBD1. CDR3 length: 18 amino acids. The J segment lost 3 bases and the V segment lost 5 bases, leaving 17 bases of the junction unmatched. Germline lookup yields CDR1 MDHEN and CDR2 SYDVKM. As DNA, the CDR3 is TGTGCCAGCAGTCCTTCTGTCGCATGGGCGACAGGGGACACTGAAGCTTTCTTT. It encodes CASSPSVAWATGDTEAFF.

This chain joins TRBV20-1 and TRBJ2-1; D is undetermined. Deletions cut 3 bases from V and 5 bases from J, with 11 bases between. This CDR3 is built from 13 residues. Germline V gene sequence: CDR1 DFQATT, CDR2 SNEGSKA (reference sequence). The CDR3 spells CSASDQFNNEQFF. CDR3 in DNA: TGCAGTGCTAGTGACCAGTTTAACAATGAGCAGTTCTTC.

The chain is built from TRBV5-1 and TRBJ2-3, with 7 positions matching TRBD1. There are 14 residues in the CDR3. The germline V gene encodes CDR1 SGHRS and CDR2 YFSETQ. Trimming at V came to 4 bases and at J to 5 bases, leaving 7 bases not matched to a gene. In DNA form, the CDR3 reads TGCGCCAGCAGCCCCTCGACAGGGTTAGATACGCAGTATTTT. It is translated as CASSPSTGLDTQYF.

This clone was counted once. The CDR3 coding sequence is TGTGCCAGCAGCCAAGATATGAGCTCGCCTTATGGCTACACCTTC. This gives the protein CASSQDMSSPYGYTF. The V gene is TRBV3-1 (or the pseudogene TRBV3-2), the J gene TRBJ1-2; D unresolved. The V end lost 0 bases, the J end lost 5 bases, and 13 bases lay between the germline ends. CDR1 is LGHDT and CDR2 is YNNKEL in the germline V gene (reference sequence). The CDR3 is 15 amino acids.

The count of this clone is one. The V gene is TRBV3-1 (or the pseudogene TRBV3-2), the J gene TRBJ1-6; no firm D call. Germline loops: CDR1 LGHDT, CDR2 YNNKEL (reference sequence). Between the trimmed V and J ends, which lost 5 bases and 4 bases, there was a span of 12 bases. The CDR3 loop spans 15 amino acids. CDR3 nucleotide sequence: TGTGCCAGCAGCGGCCGGTGGGAGTATAATTCACCCCTCCACTTT. Residues: CASSGRWEYNSPLHF.

The J gene is TRBJ1-2, the V gene TRBV5-1; TRBD1 matches at 10 bases. Germline V gene data show CDR1 as SGHRS and CDR2 as YFSETQ. The CDR3 runs to 18 residues. V dropped 2 bases and J dropped 4; count of bases not matched to a gene: 14. CDR3 sequence (DNA): TGCGCCAGCAGCTTATCACCGACAGGGGGCGAGACAATCTATGGCTACACCTTC. Encoded protein: CASSLSPTGGETIYGYTF. The full variable domain, its missing parts supplied by reference TRBV5-1 and TRBJ1-2, is KAGVTQTPRYLIKTRGQQVTLSCSPISGHRSVSWYQQTPGQGLQFLFEYFSETQRNKGNFPGRFSGRQFSNSRSEMNVSTLELGDSALYLCASSLSPTGGETIYGYTFGSGTRLTVV.

This sequence joins TRBV24-1 and TRBJ2-5, with a possible D match to TRBD2 (5 bases). This CDR3 spans 13 amino acids. Trimming took off 2 bases at V and 4 bases at J, with 7 bases between the two ends. CDR1 is KGHDR, CDR2 SFDVKD, per germline. The DNA for the CDR3 is TGTGCCACCAGTGATTATGCGGGAGAGACCCAGTACTTC. It yields the protein CATSDYAGETQYF.

The chain combines TRBV11-2 with TRBJ1-1; a weak D match, TRBD1 (5 bases). The germline CDR1 and CDR2 sequences are SGHAT and FQNNGV. V was trimmed by 1 base and J by 2 bases, leaving 20 bases between them. This CDR3 contains 18 residues. The CDR3 is CASSLAPGGTPTNTEAFF. The CDR3, as DNA: TGTGCCAGCAGCTTAGCGCCGGGGGGGACCCCAACTAACACTGAAGCTTTCTTT.

This clone was seen a few times. The rearrangement uses TRBV7-3 and TRBJ2-6, with D possibly matching TRBD1 (5 bases). Germline V gives CDR1 SGHTA, CDR2 FQGTGA. V was cut by 5 bases and J by 0 bases, with 20 bases left in between. This CDR3 region has 19 residues. The CDR3 protein is CASSPHPGQVISGANVLTF. The CDR3 DNA reads TGTGCCAGCAGCCCTCATCCAGGGCAGGTTATCTCTGGGGCCAACGTCCTGACTTTC.

The chain joins TRBV5-1 to TRBJ1-1; a possible D gene is TRBD1 (5 bases). The CDR3 is 14 amino acids. V lost 3 bases to trimming and J lost 1 base, with 10 bases between them. Germline V gene lookup returns CDR1 SGHRS and CDR2 YFSETQ. In DNA, the CDR3 is TGCGCCAGCAGCTCCTCGGGGGGGAACACTGAAGCTTTCTTT. This codes for CASSSSGGNTEAFF. The variable domain in full, completed from reference TRBV5-1 and TRBJ1-1, reads KAGVTQTPRYLIKTRGQQVTLSCSPISGHRSVSWYQQTPGQGLQFLFEYFSETQRNKGNFPGRFSGRQFSNSRSEMNVSTLELGDSALYLCASSSSGGNTEAFFGQGTRLTVV.

J is TRBJ2-7 and V is TRBV3-1 (or the pseudogene TRBV3-2); D unresolved. Germline-derived CDR1 and CDR2 are LGHDT and YNNKEL (reference sequence). Trimming pared 2 bases from V and 5 bases from J, leaving 7 bases between. The CDR3 runs 12 residues. CDR3 loop: CASSQFRDEQYF. CDR3 sequence (DNA): TGTGCCAGCAGCCAATTTCGAGACGAGCAGTACTTC.

This chain connects TRBV10-1 to TRBJ1-5, with a tentative D call TRBD1 (5 bases). V was shortened by 4 bases and J by 4 bases, with 8 bases between the two germline ends. CDR1 is WNHNN and CDR2 is SYGVQD in the germline V gene (reference sequence). The length of the CDR3 is 13 residues. The CDR3 reads CASSAGENQPQHF. In DNA, the CDR3 is TGCGCCAGCAGTGCGGGGGAAAATCAGCCCCAGCATTTT.

This rearrangement joins TRBV18 to TRBJ2-5, with a possible D match to TRBD1 (6 bases). CDR3 size: 16 residues. Trimming took off 6 bases at V and 2 bases at J, with 19 bases between the two ends. The germline V gene has CDR1 KGHSH and CDR2 LQKENI. The CDR3 region is CASSHDFGQTQETQYF. Here the CDR3 DNA reads TGTGCCAGCTCTCACGATTTCGGACAGACTCAAGAGACCCAGTACTTC.

V and J are TRBV30 and TRBJ1-4; no clear D. Germline V CDR1 and CDR2: GTSNPN, SVGIG (reference sequence). Between the trimmed V and J ends, which lost 2 bases and 7 bases, there was a span of 8 bases. The CDR3 runs to 12 residues. CDR3 DNA sequence: TGTGCCTGGAGTTGGCATGCTGAAAAACTGTTTTTT. Its protein is CAWSWHAEKLFF.

The gene calls are TRBV14 and TRBJ1-1; D is undetermined. V lost 4 bases, J lost 11 bases, and 17 bases lay in between. The CDR3 totals 13 residues. In germline, CDR1 is SGHDN, CDR2 FVKESK. CDR3 bases: TGTGCCAGCAGCCCCTCGGAGGAGAGAGGGGCTTTCTTT. It is translated as CASSPSEERGAFF.